In its sample, the clone carrying this T cell receptor (beta chain) was seen a few times. Trimming removed 2 bases from V and 5 bases from J, with 15 bases in between. Germline loops: CDR1 MNHEY, CDR2 SVGEGT. This CDR3 comprises 15 residues. Each CDR3 protein is one row after TCRdb ran MiXCR on the 5' RACE reads. The sample lists 30,000 to 45,000 distinct CDR3 sequences, 8.2% seen once, with under 3.5% in the top ten. The data were taken from a study of chronic HIV infection and antiretroviral therapy. The chain employs TRBV6-2 or TRBV6-3 and TRBJ2-5, with D maybe TRBD2 (6 bases). The receptor was derived from an adult who had HIV and had not received antiretroviral therapy, or was an uninfected healthy control (not recorded which). Sequencing used peripheral blood. The chain's CDR3 is CASSYLTSPSETQYF. CDR3 coding DNA: TGTGCCAGCAGTTACCTCACTAGCCCTTCGGAGACCCAGTACTTC.